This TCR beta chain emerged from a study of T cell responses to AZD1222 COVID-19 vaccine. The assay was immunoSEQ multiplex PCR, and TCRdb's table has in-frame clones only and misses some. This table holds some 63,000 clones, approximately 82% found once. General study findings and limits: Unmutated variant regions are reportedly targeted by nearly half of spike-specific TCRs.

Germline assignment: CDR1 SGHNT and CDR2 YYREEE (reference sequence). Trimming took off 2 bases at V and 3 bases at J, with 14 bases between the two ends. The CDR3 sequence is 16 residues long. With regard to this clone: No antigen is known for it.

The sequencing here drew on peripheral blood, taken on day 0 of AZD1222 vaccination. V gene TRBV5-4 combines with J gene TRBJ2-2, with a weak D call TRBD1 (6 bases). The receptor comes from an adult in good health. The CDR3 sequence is CASSLTQGWDTGELFF. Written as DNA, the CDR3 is TGTGCCAGCAGCTTAACCCAGGGGTGGGACACCGGGGAGCTGTTTTTT.